Sequencing of this T cell receptor beta chain was carried out in a study of Ad26.COV2.S vaccination and SARS-CoV-2 variants. General study findings and limits: Across vaccine and placebo recipients, the breadth of non-spike TCRs was similar. The TCR-based breadth and depth measures might underestimate overall T cell responses.

Remarks on this clone: Its specificity is not known.

The treatment was: 15 to 20 received Ad26.COV2.S at low or high dose, single or two shots; about 5 received placebo; per-sample allocation not given. It was on day 63 after the first vaccine or placebo injection that samples were taken. The sample came from a Boston adult aged 18-55 years. Vaccination used an Ad26 vector expressing Wuhan-strain SARS-CoV-2 spike. The CDR3 sequence is 16 residues long. V dropped 1 base and J dropped 0 bases, with 13 bases sitting between them. Germline V gives CDR1 LGHDT, CDR2 YNNKEL (reference sequence). The protocol was immunoSEQ multiplex PCR, while the TCRdb copy is restricted to in-frame clones and leaves out a portion. The sample lists 410,000 or so clones, 90% occurring once.

The TCR was taken from a person aged 18-65 years who received the Ad26.COV2.S COVID-19 vaccine or a placebo. The material sequenced was peripheral blood, taken in a trial of Ad26.COV2.S vaccine versus placebo. This chain links TRBV3-1 (or the pseudogene TRBV3-2) with TRBJ2-7, with D hard to call. The CDR3 spells CASSQAPPGSSYEQYF. CDR3 DNA sequence: TGTGCCAGCAGCCAAGCGCCTCCGGGTAGCTCCTACGAGCAGTACTTC.